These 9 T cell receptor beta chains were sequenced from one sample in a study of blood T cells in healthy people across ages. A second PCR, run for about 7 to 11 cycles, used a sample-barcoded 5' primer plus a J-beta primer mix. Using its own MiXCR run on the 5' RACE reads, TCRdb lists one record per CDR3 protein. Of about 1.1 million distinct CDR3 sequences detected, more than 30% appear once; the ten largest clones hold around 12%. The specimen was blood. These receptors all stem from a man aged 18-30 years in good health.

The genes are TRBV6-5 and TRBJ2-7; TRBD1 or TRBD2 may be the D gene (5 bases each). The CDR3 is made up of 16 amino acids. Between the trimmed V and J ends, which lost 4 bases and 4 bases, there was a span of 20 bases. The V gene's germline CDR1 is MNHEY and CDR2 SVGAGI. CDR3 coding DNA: TGTGCCAGCAGTTCAGGCCCCCGGGACGGACAATACGAGCAGTACTTC. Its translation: CASSSGPRDGQYEQYF.

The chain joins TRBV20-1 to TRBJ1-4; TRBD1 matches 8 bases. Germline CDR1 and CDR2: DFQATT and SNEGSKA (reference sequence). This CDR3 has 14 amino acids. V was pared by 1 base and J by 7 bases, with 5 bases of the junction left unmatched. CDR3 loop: CSARGQGAGEKLFF. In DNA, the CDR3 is TGCAGTGCTAGAGGTCAGGGGGCGGGTGAAAAACTGTTTTTT.

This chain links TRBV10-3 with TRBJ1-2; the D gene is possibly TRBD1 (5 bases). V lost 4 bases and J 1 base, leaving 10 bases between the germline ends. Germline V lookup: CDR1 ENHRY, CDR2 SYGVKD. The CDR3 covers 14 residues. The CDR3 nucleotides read TGTGCCATCAGTGGACAACAGGATAACTATGGCTACACCTTC. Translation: CAISGQQDNYGYTF.

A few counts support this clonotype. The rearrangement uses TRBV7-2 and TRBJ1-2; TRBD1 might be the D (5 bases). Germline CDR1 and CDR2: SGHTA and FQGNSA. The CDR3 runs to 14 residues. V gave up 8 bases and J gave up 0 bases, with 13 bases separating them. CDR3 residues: CASDPAGTNYGYTF. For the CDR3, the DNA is TGTGCCAGCGATCCGGCAGGGACTAACTATGGCTACACCTTC.

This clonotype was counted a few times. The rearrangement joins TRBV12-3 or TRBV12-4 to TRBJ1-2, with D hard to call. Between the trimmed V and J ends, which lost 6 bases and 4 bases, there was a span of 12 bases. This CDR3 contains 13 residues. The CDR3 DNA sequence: TGTGCCAGCAGGAGTGACACCCCCTATGGCTACACCTTC. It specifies CASRSDTPYGYTF.

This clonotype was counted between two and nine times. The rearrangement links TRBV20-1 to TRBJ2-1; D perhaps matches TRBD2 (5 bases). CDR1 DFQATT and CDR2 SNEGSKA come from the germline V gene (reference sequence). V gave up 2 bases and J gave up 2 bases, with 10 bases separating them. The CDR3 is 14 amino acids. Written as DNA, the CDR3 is TGCAGTGCTAGATCCAGCGGCCCCTACAATGAGCAGTTCTTC. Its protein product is CSARSSGPYNEQFF.

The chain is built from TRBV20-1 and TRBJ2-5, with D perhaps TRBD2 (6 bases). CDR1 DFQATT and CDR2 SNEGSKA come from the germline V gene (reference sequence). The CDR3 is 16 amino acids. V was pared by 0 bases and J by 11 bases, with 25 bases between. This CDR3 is CSARDRLGDSTDEQYF. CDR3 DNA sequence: TGCAGTGCTAGAGACCGGCTGGGGGACTCAACGGATGAGCAGTACTTC.

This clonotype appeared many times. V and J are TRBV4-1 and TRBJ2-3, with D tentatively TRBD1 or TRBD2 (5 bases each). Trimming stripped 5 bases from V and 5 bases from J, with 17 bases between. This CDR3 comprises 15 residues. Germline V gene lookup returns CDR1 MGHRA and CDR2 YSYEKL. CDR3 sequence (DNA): TGCGCCAGCAGCGTCGGAAGGGTTGGGGGAGATACGCAGTATTTT. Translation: CASSVGRVGGDTQYF.

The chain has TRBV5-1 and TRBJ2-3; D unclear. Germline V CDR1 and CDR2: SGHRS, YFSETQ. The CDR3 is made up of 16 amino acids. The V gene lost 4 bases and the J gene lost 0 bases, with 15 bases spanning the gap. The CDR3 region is CASSPSETASTDTQYF. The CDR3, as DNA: TGCGCCAGCAGCCCGAGCGAGACCGCTAGCACAGATACGCAGTATTTT.